One sample yielded the 27 T cell receptor beta chains listed below, sequenced in a study of T cell clonotyping in hematopoietic cell transplantation. Only in-frame clones appear in the TCRdb table, and some are missing; sequencing was by immunoSEQ multiplex PCR. The sample lists under 9,000 clones; 60% to 80% were seen once. The specimen comprised peripheral blood mononuclear cells, sampled 100 days after allogeneic stem cell transplant. These receptors all stem from a male patient aged 55-69 years who had an allogeneic stem cell transplant from an unrelated donor, so the T cells may come from the graft donor. Some clones in this sample may be carry-over from other donors' samples.

The V and J genes are TRBV7-9 and TRBJ2-2; D could derive from TRBD1 or TRBD2 (6 bases each). This CDR3 spans 15 amino acids. Trimming pared 3 bases from V and 4 bases from J, leaving 12 bases between. Germline CDR1 and CDR2: SEHNR and FQNEAQ (reference sequence). CDR3 bases: TGTGCCAGCAGCTTCGTAGGGGGAGGCACCGGGGAGCTGTTTTTT. It is translated as CASSFVGGGTGELFF.

The V gene is TRBV6-1, the J gene TRBJ2-5; D may be TRBD1 (6 bases). CDR1 is MNHNS, CDR2 SASEGT, per germline. The CDR3 contains 13 residues. The V gene lost 10 bases and the J gene lost 6 bases, with 18 bases spanning the gap. The CDR3 bases are TGTGCCACCAAAGACAGGCAGTTAAAGACCCAGTACTTC. Translating it yields CATKDRQLKTQYF.

The CDR3 here is CASSPAAGVSEQYF. In DNA, the CDR3 is TGTGCCAGCAGCCCCGCGGCAGGGGTATCCGAGCAGTACTTC. This chain joins TRBV7-2 and TRBJ2-7; D perhaps matches TRBD1 (6 bases). The CDR3 contains 14 residues. Germline CDR1 reads SGHTA; CDR2 reads FQGNSA. Trimming removed 5 bases from V and 6 bases from J, with 17 bases in between.

The chain carries TRBV6-5 and TRBJ2-3; tentatively, D is TRBD1 (6 bases). The V and J ends lost 6 bases and 6 bases respectively, with 10 bases between them. The CDR3 length is 12 residues. CDR1 and CDR2 from the germline V gene are MNHEY and SVGAGI. The CDR3: CASRTTGDTQYF. CDR3 DNA sequence: TGTGCCAGCAGGACAACAGGGGATACGCAGTATTTT.

The chain couples TRBV6-6 to TRBJ2-7; D not resolved. Trimming removed 7 bases at V and 1 base at J, with 11 bases between. Germline V lookup: CDR1 MNHNY, CDR2 SVGAGI (reference sequence). This CDR3 has 13 residues. CDR3 residues: CASTQTPSYEQYF. The CDR3 DNA follows: TGTGCCAGCACCCAGACCCCTTCCTACGAGCAGTACTTC.

The V and J genes are TRBV27 and TRBJ1-6; no clear D gene. CDR1 is MNHEY, CDR2 SMNVEV, per germline (reference sequence). This CDR3 is built from 17 residues. The V end was cut by 0 bases, the J end by 0 bases, with 9 bases between. CDR3 nucleotides: TGTGCCAGCAGTTTATCGAATCTGCTCTCCTATAATTCACCCCTCCACTTT. Residues: CASSLSNLLSYNSPLHF.

The chain joins TRBV2 to TRBJ1-1; no reliable D call. CDR3 length: 13 amino acids. V shed 7 bases and J shed 1 base, with 10 bases lying between them. Germline V lookup: CDR1 SNHLY, CDR2 FYNNEI. The DNA of the CDR3 is TGTGCCAGCACCTCTGAGTGGAACACTGAAGCTTTCTTT. Protein: CASTSEWNTEAFF.

Only a few counts were recorded for this clone. The chain recombines TRBV6-6 with TRBJ2-7; 7 bases map to TRBD1. CDR3 length equals 16 residues. Germline lookup yields CDR1 MNHNY and CDR2 SVGAGI (reference sequence). Germline trimming cut 6 bases from V and 4 bases from J; bases unmatched to any gene: 15. The CDR3 spells CASSSYRGPVDYEQYF. The DNA for the CDR3 is TGTGCCAGCAGCTCTTACAGGGGTCCAGTAGATTACGAGCAGTACTTC.

The chain joins TRBV10-1 to TRBJ1-5; tentatively, D is TRBD1 (6 bases). The CDR3 runs to 13 residues. The germline V gene has CDR1 WNHNN and CDR2 SYGVQD (reference sequence). Trimming left V 6 bases short and J 5 bases short, with 11 bases between. This CDR3 is CASSANRDQPQHF. The CDR3 coding sequence is TGCGCCAGCAGCGCTAACAGGGATCAGCCCCAGCATTTT.

This clone has only one observation. The rearrangement uses TRBV6-5 and TRBJ2-7; 11 bases line up with TRBD1. The CDR3 spans 14 residues. Germline loops: CDR1 MNHEY, CDR2 SVGAGI. With 5 bases clipped from V and 5 bases from J, the junction kept 5 bases outside the gene matches. CDR3 bases: TGTGCCAGCAGTGGACAGGGGGCGCCGGACGAGCAGTACTTC. Its protein is CASSGQGAPDEQYF.

The chain uses TRBV27 and TRBJ1-4; D remains ambiguous. From germline, CDR1 is MNHEY and CDR2 SMNVEV (reference sequence). This CDR3 comprises 14 residues. With 7 bases removed from V and 7 bases from J, the gap between germline ends came to 16 bases. This CDR3 reads CASKDVRVAEKLFF. Here the CDR3 DNA reads TGTGCCAGCAAGGACGTGCGAGTGGCTGAAAAACTGTTTTTT. Supplemented by reference TRBV27 and TRBJ1-4, the full variable domain reads EAQVTQNPRYLITVTGKKLTVTCSQNMNHEYMSWYRQDPGLGLRQIYYSMNVEVTDKGDVPEGYKVSRKEKRNFPLILESPSPNQTSLYFCASKDVRVAEKLFFGSGTQLSVL.

The chain links TRBV2 to TRBJ1-1; D perhaps matches TRBD1 (5 bases). Trimming stripped 8 bases from V and 0 bases from J, with 10 bases between. The CDR3 sequence is 13 residues long. CDR1 and CDR2 from the germline V gene are SNHLY and FYNNEI. The CDR3 sequence is CASVRVLNTEAFF. In DNA form, the CDR3 reads TGTGCCAGCGTCAGGGTTTTGAACACTGAAGCTTTCTTT.

This clone was found a few times. This chain connects TRBV29-1 to TRBJ2-5; 7 bases match TRBD1. The CDR3 loop spans 15 amino acids. After removal of 4 bases from V and 2 bases from J, the junction contained 10 bases not matched to a gene. CDR1 is SQVTM and CDR2 is ANQGSEA in the germline V gene. The CDR3 spells CSVVPVGQSQETQYF. The DNA for the CDR3 is TGCAGCGTTGTACCCGTGGGACAGTCACAAGAGACCCAGTACTTC.

The table lists this clone with a count of one. The chain carries TRBV19 and TRBJ1-5; no definite D call. This CDR3 comprises 15 residues. In germline, CDR1 is LNHDA, CDR2 SQIVND (reference sequence). V lost 3 bases and J 0 bases, leaving 9 bases between the germline ends. The CDR3 DNA sequence: TGTGCCAGTAGTATCTGGGGAAGTAGCAATCAGCCCCAGCATTTT. It encodes CASSIWGSSNQPQHF.

The chain recombines TRBV5-1 with TRBJ2-7; D gene ambiguous. Trimming stripped 3 bases from V and 4 bases from J, with 17 bases between. The CDR3 length is 15 residues. Germline V gene sequence: CDR1 SGHRS, CDR2 YFSETQ. The CDR3 sequence is CASSSSAKGIYEQYF. DNA of the CDR3: TGCGCCAGCAGCTCTTCAGCAAAGGGTATTTACGAGCAGTACTTC.

The J gene is TRBJ2-5, the V gene TRBV7-7; 9 bases agree with TRBD2. Germline V gene lookup returns CDR1 SSHAT and CDR2 FNYEAQ (reference sequence). This CDR3 has 15 amino acids. The CDR3 DNA sequence: TGTGCTACCGAGGGGTTAGCGGGGGACCAAGAGACCCAGTACTTC. Encoded protein: CATEGLAGDQETQYF.

This chain connects TRBV6-5 to TRBJ1-2; 9 bases match TRBD1. Trimming cost V 7 bases and J 6 bases; bases outside gene matches: 12. Germline CDR1 reads MNHEY; CDR2 reads SVGAGI. The CDR3 covers 15 residues. The CDR3 loop is CASIPAGTGPNGYTF. The CDR3, as DNA: TGTGCCAGCATTCCGGCGGGGACAGGGCCGAATGGCTACACCTTC.

This clone has more than one count but fewer than ten. The chain has TRBV6-4 and TRBJ1-5, with D perhaps matching TRBD1 (6 bases). The CDR3 sequence is 15 residues long. Trimming removed 6 bases from V and 7 bases from J, with 19 bases in between. Germline V gives CDR1 MRHNA, CDR2 SNTAGT. The CDR3 is CASRKITPQGQPQHF. The DNA for the CDR3 is TGTGCCAGCAGAAAAATCACCCCACAGGGCCAGCCCCAGCATTTT.

The V call is TRBV6-5, the J call TRBJ1-1, with D uncertain. This CDR3 has 14 amino acids. Trimming took off 0 bases at V and 3 bases at J, with 8 bases between the two ends. Per the germline V gene, CDR1 is MNHEY and CDR2 is SVGAGI. The CDR3 reads CASSYSFLDTEAFF. CDR3 sequence (DNA): TGTGCCAGCAGTTACTCTTTCCTAGACACTGAAGCTTTCTTT.

The chain joins TRBV7-2 to TRBJ1-3; 9 nucleotides line up with TRBD1. The length of the CDR3 is 14 residues. Germline V gene data show CDR1 as SGHTA and CDR2 as FQGNSA. Germline trimming cut 4 bases from V and 4 bases from J; bases unmatched to any gene: 2. The CDR3 sequence: CASSWGQGGNTIYF. DNA for the CDR3: TGTGCCAGCAGCTGGGGACAGGGAGGAAACACCATATATTTT.

The rearrangement uses TRBV6-5 and TRBJ1-1; no definite D call. Trimming shortened V by 8 bases and J by 0 bases, and 13 bases separated the two germline ends. The CDR3 is made up of 14 amino acids. CDR1 and CDR2 from the germline V gene are MNHEY and SVGAGI. The CDR3 loop reads CASAQLLLNTEAFF. The CDR3 nucleotides read TGTGCCAGCGCTCAGCTACTGCTGAACACTGAAGCTTTCTTT.

V gene TRBV29-1 combines with J gene TRBJ1-1; the D gene is possibly TRBD1 (5 bases). The CDR3 has 11 amino acids. Germline V gene sequence: CDR1 SQVTM, CDR2 ANQGSEA. Deletions cut 3 bases from V and 6 bases from J, with 8 bases between. The chain's CDR3 is CSVDRDPEAFF. The CDR3 DNA reads TGCAGCGTTGACCGGGACCCTGAAGCTTTCTTT.

This clone has just a few counts. The chain couples TRBV9 to TRBJ2-7, with D hard to call. The germline gives CDR1 SGDLS, CDR2 YYNGEE. V was cut by 1 base and J by 2 bases, with 16 bases left in between. There are 16 residues in the CDR3. The CDR3 DNA reads as TGTGCCAGCAGCGTAAGCAGTAAAACATCCCCCTACGAGCAGTACTTC. It yields the protein CASSVSSKTSPYEQYF.

The CDR3 bases are TGTGCCAGCAGCGGAGCCGTAGAAGGAGCTTTCTTT. As protein: CASSGAVEGAFF. This chain connects TRBV7-2 to TRBJ1-1; D gene ambiguous. Germline V gene lookup returns CDR1 SGHTA and CDR2 FQGNSA. The V and J ends lost 5 bases and 10 bases respectively, with 14 bases between them. The CDR3 runs 12 residues.

The rearrangement uses TRBV6-6 and TRBJ1-5; D remains unclear. Germline lookup yields CDR1 MNHNY and CDR2 SVGAGI (reference sequence). Trimming took 6 bases from V and 1 from J, leaving 7 bases between them. This CDR3 comprises 13 residues. CDR3 region: CASSSPSNQPQHF. CDR3 coding DNA: TGTGCCAGCAGCTCACCGAGCAATCAGCCCCAGCATTTT.

This chain links TRBV7-9 with TRBJ1-2; 10 positions match TRBD1. V shed 4 bases and J 3 bases; nucleotides not matched to a gene: 5. Germline CDR1 SEHNR, CDR2 FQNEAQ (reference sequence). The CDR3 is made up of 15 amino acids. The CDR3 spells CASSSPGTGDYGYTF. CDR3 coding DNA: TGTGCCAGCAGCTCCCCCGGGACAGGGGACTATGGCTACACCTTC.

This clone was detected a few times. CDR3 residues: CASSFTSGSHNEQFF. For the CDR3, the DNA is TGTGCCAGCAGCTTCACTAGCGGGTCTCACAATGAGCAGTTCTTC. This chain connects TRBV11-3 to TRBJ2-1; 9 bases match TRBD2. With V trimmed by 3 bases and J by 5 bases, 5 bases remained unmatched. The CDR3 has 15 amino acids. CDR1 and CDR2 (germline): SGHNT, YENEEA. Based on the CDR3 plus reference TRBV11-3 and TRBJ2-1, the full variable domain is EAGVVQSPRYKIIEKKQPVAFWCNPISGHNTLYWYLQNLGQGPELLIRYENEEAVDDSQLPKDRFSAERLKGVDSTLKIQPAELGDSAVYLCASSFTSGSHNEQFFGPGTRLTVL.